This is a list of T cell receptor beta chains from one sample in a study of OX40 agonist ivuxolimab in advanced cancers. Produced via immunoSEQ multiplex PCR; TCRdb's table is partial and in-frame only. This sample has 50,000 to 55,000 clones, with about 80% found just once. The material was CD4+ or CD8+ T cells sorted from blood, obtained in a trial of the OX40 agonist ivuxolimab. The receptors come from an adult with an advanced solid tumor such as melanoma, head and neck, liver or kidney cancer. The CDR3 runs from the conserved cysteine through the conserved F or W. A D gene is named only where the DNA matches it firmly. Only some rows state a clone size, as once, few, many or a class for expanded clones.

v_gene	d_gene	j_gene	abundance	CDR3nt	CDR3aa
TRBV18	TRBD2	TRBJ2-1	-	TGTGCCAGCTCACCGGAGATATCTAGCGGGAGCCGGTCCTACAATGAGCAGTTCTTC	CASSPEISSGSRSYNEQFF
TRBV4-2	-	TRBJ2-1	-	TGTGCCAGCAGCCAAGAAGCGCCGGCTCCCTACAATGAGCAGTTCTTC	CASSQEAPAPYNEQFF
TRBV5-4	TRBD1	TRBJ1-2	-	TGTGCCAGCAGCACAGGGGGGCAACAGGGGTATGGCTACACCTTC	CASSTGGQQGYGYTF
TRBV7-9	-	TRBJ1-2	-	TGTGCCAGCAGCTTATCTAGCGCAGGGTATGGCTACACCTTC	CASSLSSAGYGYTF
TRBV2	TRBD2	TRBJ2-2	few	TGTGCCAGCAGTGAGGAAGGGAGGGTCACCGGGGAGCTGTTTTTT	CASSEEGRVTGELFF
TRBV6-6	-	TRBJ2-7	-	TGTGCTAGCAGGGACTCGAAGACCTACGAGCAGTACTTC	CASRDSKTYEQYF
TRBV5-1	TRBD2	TRBJ2-1	few	TGCGCCAGCAGCTTCCCTAGCGGAAATGAGCAGTTCTTC	CASSFPSGNEQFF
TRBV29-1	TRBD1	TRBJ1-2	-	TGCAGCGGGGGACAGGGGGATAACTATGGCTACACCTTC	CSGGQGDNYGYTF
TRBV7-7	-	TRBJ2-7	medium-sized	TGTGCCAGCAGCTTAAAGATTGGCCCCTACGAGCAGTACTTC	CASSLKIGPYEQYF
TRBV5-6	TRBD2	TRBJ2-3	-	TGTGCCAGCACGACTTTGGGCGGGAGCGGCGGCACAGATACGCAGTATTTT	CASTTLGGSGGTDTQYF
TRBV7-9	-	TRBJ2-7	-	TGTGCCAGCAGCTTAGGAGGGGGGAACTACGAGCAGTACTTC	CASSLGGGNYEQYF
TRBV9	TRBD1	TRBJ1-2	-	TGTGCCAGCAGCCCTCCAGGGGGCGCCTATGGCTACACCTTC	CASSPPGGAYGYTF
TRBV5-1	-	TRBJ2-6	-	TGCGCCAGCAGTTTTGACGGGTGGCGCGCTTCTGGGGCCAACGTCCTGACTTTC	CASSFDGWRASGANVLTF
TRBV28	-	TRBJ1-2	-	TGTGCCAGCAGTTTATCGCTCGGCCCCTATGGCTACACCTTC	CASSLSLGPYGYTF
TRBV7-9	-	TRBJ1-1	-	TGTGCCAGCAGCACGAATACGGGGACTGAAGCTTTCTTT	CASSTNTGTEAFF
TRBV18	-	TRBJ2-5	-	TGTGCCAGCTCCCTTTCGGCAGGGTGGGAAGAGACCCAGTACTTC	CASSLSAGWEETQYF
TRBV7-9	-	TRBJ2-7	-	TGTGCCAGCAGCATCTTAGCGGTGAGCTCCTACGAGCAGTACTTC	CASSILAVSSYEQYF
TRBV7-9	TRBD2	TRBJ2-2	-	TGTGCCAGCAGCTTGGCTAGCGGAGACACCGGGGAGCTGTTTTTT	CASSLASGDTGELFF
TRBV6-6	-	TRBJ2-2	few	TGTGCCAGCAGTTACGCACGGTCGAACACCGGGGAGCTGTTTTTT	CASSYARSNTGELFF
TRBV7-9	-	TRBJ2-1	-	TGTGCCAGCAGCGGGCGGGGCCGCAACCCTTCCTACAATGAGCAGTTCTTC	CASSGRGRNPSYNEQFF
TRBV7-3	-	TRBJ2-3	-	TGTGCCAGCCGAGCAGGGGCAACGGCAGATACGCAGTATTTT	CASRAGATADTQYF
TRBV2	-	TRBJ2-1	-	TGTGCCAGCAGTCTTCCTACGGGCCCTGGGAATGAGCAGTTCTTC	CASSLPTGPGNEQFF
TRBV5-5	-	TRBJ2-7	-	TGTGCCAGCAGCGGAACCGGCAGGCCCTACGAGCAGTACTTC	CASSGTGRPYEQYF
TRBV11-3	-	TRBJ1-2	-	TGTGCCAGCAGCTTAGGGGTGGGGAGTAGCTACACCTTC	CASSLGVGSSYTF
TRBV5-1	TRBD2	TRBJ2-5	-	TGCGCCAGCAGCTTGAGGCCTAGCGGGAGAGAAGAGACCCAGTACTTC	CASSLRPSGREETQYF
TRBV7-7	TRBD2	TRBJ2-1	-	TGTGCCAGCAGCCCGCCCGGGACTAGTTACAATGAGCAGTTCTTC	CASSPPGTSYNEQFF
TRBV28	-	TRBJ2-2	-	TGTGCCAGCAGTTTTCTTGGCGGGGAGCTGTTTTTT	CASSFLGGELFF
TRBV28	-	TRBJ1-4	once	TGTGCCAGCAGGGGTACAAGGACCCTCGGGGAAAAACTGTTTTTT	CASRGTRTLGEKLFF
TRBV18	-	TRBJ2-3	-	TGTGCCAGCTCACCGCCTAGCACAGATACGCAGTATTTT	CASSPPSTDTQYF
TRBV11-2	-	TRBJ2-7	-	TGTGCCAGCAGCCCCACTTTCTACGAGCAGTACTTC	CASSPTFYEQYF
TRBV29-1	TRBD1	TRBJ1-2	-	TGCAGCGTTGGGGCGAGAGACAGGGGGGACTATGGCTACACCTTC	CSVGARDRGDYGYTF
TRBV7-9	TRBD1	TRBJ1-1	few	TGTGCCAGCAGCTTTGGGACAGGGGGCACTGAAGCTTTCTTT	CASSFGTGGTEAFF
TRBV11-2	TRBD1	TRBJ2-3	-	TGTGCCAGCAGCTTATACAGGGGGCGAATAGGGGGTTCAGATACGCAGTATTTT	CASSLYRGRIGGSDTQYF
TRBV5-1	-	TRBJ1-2	-	TGCGCCAGCAGCTTGGGGACGGACCCTAACTATGGCTACACCTTC	CASSLGTDPNYGYTF
TRBV15	-	TRBJ2-7	-	TGTGCCACCAGCAGAGATGGGGCTTACGAGCAGTACTTC	CATSRDGAYEQYF
TRBV5-1	-	TRBJ1-1	once	TGCGCCAGCAGCTTGGTAGGGCAGTACAATAGTGAAGCTTTCTTT	CASSLVGQYNSEAFF
TRBV4-3	TRBD2	TRBJ2-4	once	TGCGCCAGCAGCCAAGATATTTGGGCTAGCGGGGGCCGCTCTAGCCAAAACATTCAGTACTTC	CASSQDIWASGGRSSQNIQYF